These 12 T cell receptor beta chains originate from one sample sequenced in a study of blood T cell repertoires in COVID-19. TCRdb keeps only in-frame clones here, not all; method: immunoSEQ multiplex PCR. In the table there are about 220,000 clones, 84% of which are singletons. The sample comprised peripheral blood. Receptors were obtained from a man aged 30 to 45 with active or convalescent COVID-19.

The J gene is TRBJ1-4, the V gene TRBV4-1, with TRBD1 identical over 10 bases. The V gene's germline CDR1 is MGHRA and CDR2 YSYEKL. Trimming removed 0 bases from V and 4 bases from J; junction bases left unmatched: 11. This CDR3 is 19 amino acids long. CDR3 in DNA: TGCGCCAGCAGCCAAGATCCCCGGGACAGGGGCCCGTTTAATGAAAAACTGTTTTTT. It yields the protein CASSQDPRDRGPFNEKLFF.

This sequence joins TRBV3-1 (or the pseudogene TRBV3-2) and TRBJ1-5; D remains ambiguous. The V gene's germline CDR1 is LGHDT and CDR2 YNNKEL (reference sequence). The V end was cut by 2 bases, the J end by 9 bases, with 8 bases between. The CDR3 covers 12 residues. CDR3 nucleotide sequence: TGTGCCAGCAGCCAACAGGCGTCGCCCCAGCATTTT. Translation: CASSQQASPQHF.

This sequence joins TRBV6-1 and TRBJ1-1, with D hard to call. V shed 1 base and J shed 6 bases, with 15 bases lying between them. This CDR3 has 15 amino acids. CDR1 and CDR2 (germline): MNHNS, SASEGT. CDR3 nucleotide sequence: TGTGCCAGCAGTGAAGGCTCCATGAGAACGGCTGAAGCTTTCTTT. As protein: CASSEGSMRTAEAFF.

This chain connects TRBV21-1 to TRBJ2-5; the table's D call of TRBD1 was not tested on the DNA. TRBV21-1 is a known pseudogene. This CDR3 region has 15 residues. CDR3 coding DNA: TGTGCCAGCAGCAAAGCCTGGACAGCTCAAGAGACCCAGTACTTC. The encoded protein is CASSKAWTAQETQYF.

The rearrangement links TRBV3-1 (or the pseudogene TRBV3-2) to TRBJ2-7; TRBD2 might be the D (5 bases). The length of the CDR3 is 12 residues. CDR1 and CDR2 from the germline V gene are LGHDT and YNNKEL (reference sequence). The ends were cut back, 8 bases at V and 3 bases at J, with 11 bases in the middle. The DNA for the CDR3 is TGTGCCAGCGGGCGAGGGAACTACGAGCAGTACTTC. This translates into CASGRGNYEQYF.

CDR3 sequence: CASSNRGQETQYF. CDR3 nucleotide sequence: TGTGCCAGCAGCAACCGCGGCCAAGAGACCCAGTACTTC. The V gene is TRBV9, the J gene TRBJ2-5; D is unresolved. This CDR3 is 13 amino acids long. Deletions cut 4 bases from V and 1 base from J, with 8 bases between. Germline-derived CDR1 and CDR2 are SGDLS and YYNGEE.

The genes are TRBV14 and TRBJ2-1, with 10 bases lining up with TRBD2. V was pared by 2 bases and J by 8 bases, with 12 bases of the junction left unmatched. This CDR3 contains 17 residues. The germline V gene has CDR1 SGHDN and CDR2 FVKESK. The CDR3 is CASSQQWLAGVSDEQFF. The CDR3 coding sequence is TGTGCCAGCAGCCAACAGTGGCTAGCGGGAGTATCTGATGAGCAGTTCTTC.

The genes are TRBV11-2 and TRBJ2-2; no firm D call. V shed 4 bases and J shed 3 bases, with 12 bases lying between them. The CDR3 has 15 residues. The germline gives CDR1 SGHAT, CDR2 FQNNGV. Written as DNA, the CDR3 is TGTGCCAGCAGCTGGGTGGCTGGGCACACCGGGGAGCTGTTTTTT. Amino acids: CASSWVAGHTGELFF.

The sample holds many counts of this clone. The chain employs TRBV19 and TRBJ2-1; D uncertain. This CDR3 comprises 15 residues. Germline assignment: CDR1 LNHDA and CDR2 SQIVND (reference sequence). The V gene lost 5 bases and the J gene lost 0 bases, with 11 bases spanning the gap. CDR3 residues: CASSFDWSSYNEQFF. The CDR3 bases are TGTGCCAGTAGTTTCGACTGGAGCTCCTACAATGAGCAGTTCTTC.

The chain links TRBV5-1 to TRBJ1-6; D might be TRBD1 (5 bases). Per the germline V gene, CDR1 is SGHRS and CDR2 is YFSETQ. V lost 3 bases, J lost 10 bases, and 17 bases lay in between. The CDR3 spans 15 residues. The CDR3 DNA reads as TGCGCCAGCAGCTATCGTACAGGCGTTGGGTCACCCCTCCACTTT. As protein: CASSYRTGVGSPLHF.

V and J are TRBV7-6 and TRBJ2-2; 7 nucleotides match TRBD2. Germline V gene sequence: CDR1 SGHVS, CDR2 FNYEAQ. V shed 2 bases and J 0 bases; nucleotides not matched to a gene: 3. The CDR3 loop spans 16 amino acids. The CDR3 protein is CASSLLGGSNTGELFF. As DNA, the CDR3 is TGTGCCAGCAGCTTATTGGGGGGGTCGAACACCGGGGAGCTGTTTTTT.

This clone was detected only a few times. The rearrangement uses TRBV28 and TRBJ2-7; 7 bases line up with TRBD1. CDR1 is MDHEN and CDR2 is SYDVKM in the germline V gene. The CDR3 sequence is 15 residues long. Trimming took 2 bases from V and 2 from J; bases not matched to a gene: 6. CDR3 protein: CASSLAAGTAYEQYF. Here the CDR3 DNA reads TGTGCCAGCAGTTTAGCGGCCGGGACAGCCTACGAGCAGTACTTC. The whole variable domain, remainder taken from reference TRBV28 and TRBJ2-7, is DVKVTQSSRYLVKRTGEKVFLECVQDMDHENMFWYRQDPGLGLRLIYFSYDVKMKEKGDIPEGYSVSREKKERFSLILESASTNQTSMYLCASSLAAGTAYEQYFGPGTRLTVT.